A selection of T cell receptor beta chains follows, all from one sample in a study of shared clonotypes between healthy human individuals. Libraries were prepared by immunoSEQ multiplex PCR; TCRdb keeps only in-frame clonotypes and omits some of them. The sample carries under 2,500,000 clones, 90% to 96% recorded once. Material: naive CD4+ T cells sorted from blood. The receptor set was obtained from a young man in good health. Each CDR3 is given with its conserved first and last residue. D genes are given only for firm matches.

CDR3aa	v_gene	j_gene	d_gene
CASSSRSAGQPQHF	TRBV9	TRBJ1-5	NA
CASTQSGYNSPLHF	TRBV6-5	TRBJ1-6	NA
CASSRPGQGNEQFF	TRBV5-4	TRBJ2-1	TRBD1
CASSLAGLAGADTQYF	TRBV7-2	TRBJ2-3	TRBD2
CASSLEPTSEAFF	TRBV7-6	TRBJ1-1	NA
CAIRGLAGDTQYF	TRBV10-3	TRBJ2-3	TRBD2
CASSVGQGYIGGYTF	TRBV2	TRBJ1-2	TRBD1
CASSTIQGREKLFF	TRBV6-1	TRBJ1-4	NA
CASRGDHPNQPQHF	TRBV6-1	TRBJ1-5	NA
CAWSSGGDQPQHF	TRBV30	TRBJ1-5	TRBD1
CASSLEGEYYGYTF	TRBV5-1	TRBJ1-2	NA
CASRRDDYGYTF	TRBV6-1	TRBJ1-2	NA
CASSETGIDIQYF	TRBV6-4	TRBJ2-4	NA
CASSPTLVRGPTYGYTF	TRBV5-1	TRBJ1-2	NA
CASSFGGRATDTQYF	TRBV11-3	TRBJ2-3	TRBD2
CASSFHSSYEQYF	TRBV5-1	TRBJ2-7	NA
CASSFNRGSTEAFF	TRBV7-2	TRBJ1-1	TRBD1
CASSSSGGQYNEQFF	TRBV6-5	TRBJ2-1	NA
CASSSLGGTGEYGYTF	TRBV6-6	TRBJ1-2	TRBD1
CASTLEGLNTEAFF	TRBV19	TRBJ1-1	NA
CSVPRDSPSYNEQFF	TRBV29-1	TRBJ2-1	NA
CASSDGRYEQYF	TRBV28	TRBJ2-7	NA
CASSETGQGANYGYTF	TRBV6-1	TRBJ1-2	TRBD1
CASSDPGRALVNIQYF	TRBV2	TRBJ2-4	TRBD2
CASSSINTEAFF	TRBV27	TRBJ1-1	NA
CASGANYGYTF	TRBV19	TRBJ1-2	NA
CASSEDRNYGYTF	TRBV5-4	TRBJ1-2	NA
CASIYTQTGGTYEQYF	TRBV6-5	TRBJ2-7	TRBD2
CAISGPLEQFF	TRBV10-3	TRBJ2-1	NA
CASSPGAKNIQYF	TRBV6-6	TRBJ2-4	NA
CAIKQTYSTDTQYF	TRBV10-3	TRBJ2-3	NA
CASHSFKGVPREQYF	TRBV10-1	TRBJ2-7	NA
CASSDTRNYGYTF	TRBV2	TRBJ1-2	NA
CASSYDPTARAFF	TRBV6-5	TRBJ1-1	NA
CASSWESGLTQETQYF	TRBV5-1	TRBJ2-5	NA
CASSLGSGYGYTF	TRBV28	TRBJ1-2	NA
CASSYGTGQETQYF	TRBV6-6	TRBJ2-5	TRBD1
CASRGSPREVSNQPQHF	TRBV19	TRBJ1-5	NA
CASTPGASQETQYF	TRBV7-2	TRBJ2-5	NA
CASLAGGPRETQYF	TRBV5-1	TRBJ2-5	TRBD2
CASSPAGTSVTGELFF	TRBV18	TRBJ2-2	TRBD2
CASSLMGPGANVLTF	TRBV7-3	TRBJ2-6	NA
CTSSQDGSSGGAILGDTQYF	TRBV1	TRBJ2-3	NA
CSGQLAGVRTGELFF	TRBV29-1	TRBJ2-2	TRBD2
CSARGWDFF	TRBV20-1	TRBJ2-3	NA
CASSPLSNGNEQFF	TRBV18	TRBJ2-1	NA
CASSLLSGGSYEQYF	TRBV5-6	TRBJ2-7	TRBD2
CASSLTNYRTEAFF	TRBV7-2	TRBJ1-1	NA
CASSLERHYGYTF	TRBV11-2	TRBJ1-2	NA
CASSLDERGASTEAFF	TRBV5-4	TRBJ1-1	NA
CASTRSGGFGTQYF	TRBV10-2	TRBJ2-5	TRBD2
CASSQGLAGPFF	TRBV5-1	TRBJ2-1	TRBD2
CASSPPSGTFADTQYF	TRBV18	TRBJ2-3	TRBD2
CASSLGQAVETQYF	TRBV10-2	TRBJ2-5	TRBD1
CASSPPGGTTDTQYF	TRBV18	TRBJ2-3	NA
CAWSGRSSYNSPLHF	TRBV30	TRBJ1-6	NA
CSVVDRVETQYF	TRBV29-1	TRBJ2-5	TRBD1
CASSLDGSSTDTQYF	TRBV5-4	TRBJ2-3	NA
CASSQHGPSSNEKLFF	TRBV7-3	TRBJ1-4	NA
CASSEARGYTF	TRBV2	TRBJ1-2	NA